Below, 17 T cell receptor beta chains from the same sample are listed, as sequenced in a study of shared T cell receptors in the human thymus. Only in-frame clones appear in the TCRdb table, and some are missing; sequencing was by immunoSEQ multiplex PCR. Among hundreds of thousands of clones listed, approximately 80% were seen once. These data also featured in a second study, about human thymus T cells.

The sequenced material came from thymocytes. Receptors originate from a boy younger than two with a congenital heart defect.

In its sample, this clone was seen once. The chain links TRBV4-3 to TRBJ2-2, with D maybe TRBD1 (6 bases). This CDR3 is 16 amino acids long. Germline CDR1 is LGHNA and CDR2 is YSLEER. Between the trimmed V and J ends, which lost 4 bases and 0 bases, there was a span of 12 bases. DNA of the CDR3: TGCGCCAGCAGCCCTCAGGGGAACGCGAACACCGGGGAGCTGTTTTTT. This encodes CASSPQGNANTGELFF.

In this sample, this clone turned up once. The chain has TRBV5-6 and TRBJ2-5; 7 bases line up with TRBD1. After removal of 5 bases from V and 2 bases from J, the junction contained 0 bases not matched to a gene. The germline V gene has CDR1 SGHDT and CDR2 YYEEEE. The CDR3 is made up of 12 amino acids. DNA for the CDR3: TGTGCCAGCAGGGGACAGCAAGAGACCCAGTACTTC. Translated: CASRGQQETQYF. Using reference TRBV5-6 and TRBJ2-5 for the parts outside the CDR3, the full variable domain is DAGVTQSPTHLIKTRGQQVTLRCSPKSGHDTVSWYQQALGQGPQFIFQYYEEEERQRGNFPDRFSGHQFPNYSSELNVNALLLGDSALYLCASRGQQETQYFGPGTRLLVL.

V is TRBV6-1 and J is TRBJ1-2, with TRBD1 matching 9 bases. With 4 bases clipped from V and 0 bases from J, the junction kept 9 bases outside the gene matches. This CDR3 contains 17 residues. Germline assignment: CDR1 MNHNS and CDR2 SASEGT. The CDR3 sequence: CASSADKGQGSNYGYTF. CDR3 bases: TGTGCCAGCAGTGCGGATAAAGGACAGGGGTCTAACTATGGCTACACCTTC.

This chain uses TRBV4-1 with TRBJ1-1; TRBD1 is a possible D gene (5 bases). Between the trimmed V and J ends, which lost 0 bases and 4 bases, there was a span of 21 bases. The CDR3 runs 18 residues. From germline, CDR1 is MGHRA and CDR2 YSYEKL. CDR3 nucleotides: TGCGCCAGCAGCCAAGACCGGCCCGTGGGGGGTGGGATCACTGAAGCTTTCTTT. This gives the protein CASSQDRPVGGGITEAFF.

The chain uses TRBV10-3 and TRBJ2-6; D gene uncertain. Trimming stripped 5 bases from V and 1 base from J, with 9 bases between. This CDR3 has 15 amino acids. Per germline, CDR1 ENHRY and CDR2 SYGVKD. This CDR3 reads CAISTVSSGANVLTF. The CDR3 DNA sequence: TGTGCCATCAGTACAGTGTCATCTGGGGCCAACGTCCTGACTTTC.

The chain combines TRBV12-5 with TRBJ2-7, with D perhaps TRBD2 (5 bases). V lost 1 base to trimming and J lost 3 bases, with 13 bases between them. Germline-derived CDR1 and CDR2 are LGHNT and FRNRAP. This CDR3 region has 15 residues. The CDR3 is CASGLGRAGYYEQYF. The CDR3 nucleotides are TGTGCTAGTGGTTTGGGACGGGCGGGCTACTACGAGCAGTACTTC.

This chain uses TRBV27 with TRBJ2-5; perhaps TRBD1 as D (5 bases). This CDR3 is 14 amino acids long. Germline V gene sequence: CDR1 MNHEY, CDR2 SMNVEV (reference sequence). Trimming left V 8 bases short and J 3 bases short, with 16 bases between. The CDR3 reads CASGAPQVKETQYF. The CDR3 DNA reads TGTGCCAGCGGGGCCCCACAGGTCAAAGAGACCCAGTACTTC.

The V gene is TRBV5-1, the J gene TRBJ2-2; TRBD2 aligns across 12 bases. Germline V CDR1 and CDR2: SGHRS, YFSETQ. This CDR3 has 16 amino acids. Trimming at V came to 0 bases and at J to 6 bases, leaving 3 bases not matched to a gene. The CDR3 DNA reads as TGCGCCAGCAGCTTGGGACTAGCGGGAGATCCCGGGGAGCTGTTTTTT. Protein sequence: CASSLGLAGDPGELFF.

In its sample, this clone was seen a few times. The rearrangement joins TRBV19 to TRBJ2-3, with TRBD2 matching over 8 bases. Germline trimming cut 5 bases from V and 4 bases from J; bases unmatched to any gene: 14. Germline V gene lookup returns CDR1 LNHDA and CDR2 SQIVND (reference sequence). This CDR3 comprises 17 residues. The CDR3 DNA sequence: TGTGCCAGTAGTTCCGGACTAGCCTCTGGCACAGCAGATACGCAGTATTTT. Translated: CASSSGLASGTADTQYF.

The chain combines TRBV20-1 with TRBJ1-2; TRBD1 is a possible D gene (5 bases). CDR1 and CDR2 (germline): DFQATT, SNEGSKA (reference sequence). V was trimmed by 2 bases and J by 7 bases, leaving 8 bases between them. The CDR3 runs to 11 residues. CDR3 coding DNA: TGCAGTGCTAGAAGGGGCTCTGGCTACACCTTC. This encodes CSARRGSGYTF.

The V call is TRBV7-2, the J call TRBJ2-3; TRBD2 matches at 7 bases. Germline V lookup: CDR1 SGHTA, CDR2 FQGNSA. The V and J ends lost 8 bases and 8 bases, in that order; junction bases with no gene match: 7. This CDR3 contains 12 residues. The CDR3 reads CASLAPGGTQYF. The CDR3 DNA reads TGTGCCAGCTTAGCCCCGGGGGGTACGCAGTATTTT.

CDR3 loop: CSVESTSYEQYF. In nucleotides, the CDR3 is TGCAGCGTTGAGAGCACCTCCTACGAGCAGTACTTC. V gene TRBV29-1 combines with J gene TRBJ2-7, with D uncertain. Germline CDR1 and CDR2: SQVTM and ANQGSEA. With 3 bases removed from V and 0 bases from J, the gap between germline ends came to 6 bases. This CDR3 region has 12 residues.

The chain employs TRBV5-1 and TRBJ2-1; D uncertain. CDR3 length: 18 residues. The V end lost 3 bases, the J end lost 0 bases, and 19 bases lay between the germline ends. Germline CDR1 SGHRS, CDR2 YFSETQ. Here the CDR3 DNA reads TGCGCCAGCAGCTGGGCCCCCCAGCCAAATCCCTCCTACAATGAGCAGTTCTTC. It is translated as CASSWAPQPNPSYNEQFF. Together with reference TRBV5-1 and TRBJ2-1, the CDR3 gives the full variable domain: KAGVTQTPRYLIKTRGQQVTLSCSPISGHRSVSWYQQTPGQGLQFLFEYFSETQRNKGNFPGRFSGRQFSNSRSEMNVSTLELGDSALYLCASSWAPQPNPSYNEQFFGPGTRLTVL.

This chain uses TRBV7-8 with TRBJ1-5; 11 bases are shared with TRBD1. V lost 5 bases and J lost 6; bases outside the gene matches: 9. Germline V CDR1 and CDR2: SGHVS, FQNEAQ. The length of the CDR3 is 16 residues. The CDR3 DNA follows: TGTGCCAGCAGCCCACGGACAGGGGGCGTACGTCAGCCCCAGCATTTT. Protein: CASSPRTGGVRQPQHF.

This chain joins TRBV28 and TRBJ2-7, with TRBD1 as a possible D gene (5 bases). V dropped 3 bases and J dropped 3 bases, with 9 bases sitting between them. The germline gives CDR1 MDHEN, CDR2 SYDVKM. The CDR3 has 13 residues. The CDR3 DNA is TGTGCCAGCAGTTTCAGGGTATACTACGAGCAGTACTTC. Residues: CASSFRVYYEQYF.

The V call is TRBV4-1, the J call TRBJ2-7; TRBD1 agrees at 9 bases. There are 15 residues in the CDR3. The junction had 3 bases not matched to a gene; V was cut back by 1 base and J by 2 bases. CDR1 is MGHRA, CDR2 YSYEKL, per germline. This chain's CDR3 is CASSQVGTGTYEQYF. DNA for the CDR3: TGCGCCAGCAGCCAAGTGGGGACAGGGACCTACGAGCAGTACTTC.

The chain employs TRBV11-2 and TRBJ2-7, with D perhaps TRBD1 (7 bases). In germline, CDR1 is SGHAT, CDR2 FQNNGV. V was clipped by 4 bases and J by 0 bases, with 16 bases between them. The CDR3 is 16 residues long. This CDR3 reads CASSSQQGTSSYEQYF. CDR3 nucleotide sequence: TGTGCCAGCAGCTCGCAACAGGGGACTTCCTCCTACGAGCAGTACTTC.